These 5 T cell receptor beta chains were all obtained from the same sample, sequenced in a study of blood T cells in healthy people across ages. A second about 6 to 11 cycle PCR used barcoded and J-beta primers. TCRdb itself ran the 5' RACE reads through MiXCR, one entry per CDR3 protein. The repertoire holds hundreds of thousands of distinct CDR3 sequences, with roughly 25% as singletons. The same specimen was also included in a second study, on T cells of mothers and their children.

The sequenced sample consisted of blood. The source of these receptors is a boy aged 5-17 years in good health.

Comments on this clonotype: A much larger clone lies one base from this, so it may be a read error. CDR3 protein: CASSLAVGRETQYF. CDR3 sequence (DNA): TGTGCCAGCAGCTTAGCGGTAGGACGGGAGACCCAGTACTTC. The V gene is TRBV7-2, the J gene TRBJ2-5, with D unresolved. V shed 0 bases and J shed 5 bases, with 10 bases lying between them. Germline V gene sequence: CDR1 SGHTA, CDR2 FQGNSA. The length of the CDR3 is 14 residues.

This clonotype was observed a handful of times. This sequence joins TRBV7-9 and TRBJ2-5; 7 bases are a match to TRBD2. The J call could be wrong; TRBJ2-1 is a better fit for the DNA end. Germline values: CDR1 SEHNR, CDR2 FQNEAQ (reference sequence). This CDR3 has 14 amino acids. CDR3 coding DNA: TGTGCCAGCAGCTTAGACAGGCTAGCGGATGAGCAGTTCTTC. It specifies CASSLDRLADEQFF.

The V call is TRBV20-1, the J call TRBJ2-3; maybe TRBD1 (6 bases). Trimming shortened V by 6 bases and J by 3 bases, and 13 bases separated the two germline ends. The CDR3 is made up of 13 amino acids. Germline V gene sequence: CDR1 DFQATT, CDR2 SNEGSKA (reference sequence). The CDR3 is CSALLQGTDTQYF. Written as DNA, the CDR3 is TGCAGTGCCCTCCTCCAGGGGACAGATACGCAGTATTTT.

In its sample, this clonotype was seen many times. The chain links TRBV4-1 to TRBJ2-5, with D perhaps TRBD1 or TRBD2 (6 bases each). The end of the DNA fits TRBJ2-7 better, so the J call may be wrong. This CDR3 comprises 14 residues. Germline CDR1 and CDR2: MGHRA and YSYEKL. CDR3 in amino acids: CASSQEEGAYEQYF. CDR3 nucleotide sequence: TGCGCCAGCAGCCAAGAGGAGGGGGCCTACGAGCAGTACTTC.

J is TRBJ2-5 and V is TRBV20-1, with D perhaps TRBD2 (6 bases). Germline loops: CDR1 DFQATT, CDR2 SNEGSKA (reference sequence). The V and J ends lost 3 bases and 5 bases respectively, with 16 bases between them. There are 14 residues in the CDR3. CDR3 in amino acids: CSARWTGVEETQYF. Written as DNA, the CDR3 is TGCAGTGCTAGGTGGACGGGAGTTGAGGAGACCCAGTACTTC.